This T cell receptor beta chain was sequenced for a study of T cells in localized non-small cell lung cancer. Whole-study results and caveats: The greatest T cell clonality was found in uninvolved adjacent lung (higher than in tumor). Only one tumor region was sequenced, so heterogeneity remains possible.

This clone has only a few counts. Its matching antigen is unknown. Between the trimmed V and J ends, which lost 1 base and 1 base, there was a span of 19 bases. This CDR3 comprises 18 residues. Germline V gene data show CDR1 as SEHNR and CDR2 as FQNEAQ (reference sequence). Profiling relied on immunoSEQ multiplex PCR, and the TCRdb table lists in-frame clones only, not all of them. The sample consists of approximately 47,000 clones, 86% of them appearing once. The origin of this receptor is a man aged 35-69 years with stage II lung adenocarcinoma. The sequencing used PBMCs, collected before any cancer treatment. The chain recombines TRBV7-9 with TRBJ2-5; no reliable D call. The CDR3 loop is CASSLDLTRPGFQETQYF. CDR3 DNA: TGTGCCAGCAGCTTAGATCTCACCCGGCCAGGCTTCCAAGAGACCCAGTACTTC.